This TCR beta chain appears in the sequencing data of a study of beta chain features in type 1 diabetes. Study at large: Age, gender and cell yields were similar between patients and healthy donors.

Study results and caveats: All four CD4+ subsets from Type 1 diabetes patients carried moderately but significantly shorter TCRB CDR3s. Compared to healthy donors, patients appeared to have naive, central memory and Treg TCRB repertoires that were more alike.

Expressed TCRB transcripts were sequenced because the entire RNA isolate underwent reverse transcription. Assay: immunoSEQ multiplex PCR; the TCRdb copy retains only in-frame clones and omits some. The sample holds around 500,000 clones, approximately 30% seen once. V lost 3 bases and J lost 1, with 10 bases in between. Germline values: CDR1 SGDLS, CDR2 YYNGEE. This CDR3 contains 14 residues. Notes on this clone: Its antigen remains unknown.

This TCR was recovered from a man between 18 and 29 years old in good health. The gene calls are TRBV9 and TRBJ1-1; D gene unclear. Sequencing was performed on naive CD4+ T cells from blood. The CDR3 spells CASSAGLKNTEAFF. CDR3 coding DNA: TGTGCCAGCAGCGCCGGCTTGAAGAACACTGAAGCTTTCTTT.